This is a list of T cell receptor beta chains from one sample in a study of early T cells in non-severe SARS-CoV-2 infection. TCRdb reanalysed the 5' RACE reads using MiXCR and keeps one entry per CDR3 protein. Of 30,000 to 45,000 distinct CDR3 sequences listed, approximately 10% were seen once; the top ten hold around 12%. Sequencing was carried out using whole blood. The receptors were sampled from an adult who was a healthcare worker with PCR-confirmed SARS-CoV-2 infection or an uninfected control (not recorded which). CDR3s include the opening cysteine and the closing phenylalanine or tryptophan. The D gene is left open where the match is weak. Rows give clone size only sometimes, using once, few, many, or a class for an expanded clone.

clone size: .; J gene: TRBJ2-7; D gene: TRBD1; V gene: TRBV5-5; CDR3 DNA: TGTGCCAGCAGCCTACGACAGGGGTATAACTACGAGCAGTACTTC; CDR3 protein: CASSLRQGYNYEQYF
clone size: many; J gene: TRBJ1-1; D gene: .; V gene: TRBV6-1; CDR3 DNA: TGTGCCAGCAGTGAATTGGGCGGGAACACTGAAGCTTTCTTT; CDR3 protein: CASSELGGNTEAFF
clone size: few; J gene: TRBJ1-2; D gene: .; V gene: TRBV10-2; CDR3 DNA: TGCGCCACCTGGGACACCTTGAACTATGGCTACACCTTC; CDR3 protein: CATWDTLNYGYTF
clone size: many; J gene: TRBJ2-6; D gene: .; V gene: TRBV27; CDR3 DNA: TGTGCCACGGCAGGGGTCTCTGGGGCCAACGTCCTGACTTTC; CDR3 protein: CATAGVSGANVLTF
clone size: many; J gene: TRBJ2-7; D gene: .; V gene: TRBV29-1; CDR3 DNA: TGCAGCGTTACAAGGGGGAACTACGAGCAGTACTTC; CDR3 protein: CSVTRGNYEQYF
clone size: many; J gene: TRBJ2-2; D gene: .; V gene: TRBV5-1; CDR3 DNA: TGCGCCAGCAGCTTGCGGGACACAAACACCGGGGAGCTGTTTTTT; CDR3 protein: CASSLRDTNTGELFF
clone size: few; J gene: TRBJ1-6; D gene: .; V gene: TRBV7-6; CDR3 DNA: TGTGCCAGCAGCTTTGGACAGAATTCACCCCTCCACTTT; CDR3 protein: CASSFGQNSPLHF
clone size: .; J gene: TRBJ2-3; D gene: TRBD2; V gene: TRBV6-2/TRBV6-3; CDR3 DNA: TGTGCCAGCAGTTACGGGGGGGTTAGCACAGATACGCAGTATTTT; CDR3 protein: CASSYGGVSTDTQYF
clone size: many; J gene: TRBJ2-3; D gene: TRBD1; V gene: TRBV29-1; CDR3 DNA: TGCAGCGTTCAGGGGGTTGCGCAGTATTTT; CDR3 protein: CSVQGVAQYF
clone size: few; J gene: TRBJ1-4; D gene: .; V gene: TRBV7-9; CDR3 DNA: TGTGCCAGCTCTTCACTATCCCTAGGCTCGACGGCACCCTGGAGGGAAAAACTGTTTTTT; CDR3 protein: CASSSLSLGSTAPWREKLFF
clone size: many; J gene: TRBJ1-2; D gene: TRBD1; V gene: TRBV4-3; CDR3 DNA: TGCGCCAGCAGCCAAGATTGGAACTACAGGGGCGAAAGTGGCTACACCTTC; CDR3 protein: CASSQDWNYRGESGYTF
clone size: many; J gene: TRBJ1-5; D gene: .; V gene: TRBV29-1; CDR3 DNA: TGCAGCGTCGTAGAGAACACGGTTGGGCCCCAGCATTTT; CDR3 protein: CSVVENTVGPQHF
clone size: many; J gene: TRBJ1-2; D gene: TRBD1; V gene: TRBV18; CDR3 DNA: TGTGCCAGCTCACCACTATCAGGGGGTGATGGCTACACCTTC; CDR3 protein: CASSPLSGGDGYTF
clone size: few; J gene: TRBJ2-3; D gene: .; V gene: TRBV11-1; CDR3 DNA: TGTGCCAGCAGCTGGGGGACGGCTAGCACAGATACGCAGTATTTT; CDR3 protein: CASSWGTASTDTQYF
clone size: .; J gene: TRBJ2-2; D gene: .; V gene: TRBV7-3; CDR3 DNA: TGTGCCAGCAGTTGGGGTGTAGGACTAATGGGCACCGGGGAGCTGTTTTTT; CDR3 protein: CASSWGVGLMGTGELFF
clone size: .; J gene: TRBJ1-1; D gene: TRBD1; V gene: TRBV6-2/TRBV6-3; CDR3 DNA: TGTGCCAGCAGTCCACAGGGGAGCACTGAAGCTTTCTTT; CDR3 protein: CASSPQGSTEAFF
clone size: .; J gene: TRBJ1-4; D gene: .; V gene: TRBV7-9; CDR3 DNA: TGTGCCAGCAGCCAAGCAGGGTTGCTAACTAATGAAAAACTGTTTTTT; CDR3 protein: CASSQAGLLTNEKLFF
clone size: few; J gene: TRBJ2-1; D gene: .; V gene: TRBV6-2/TRBV6-3; CDR3 DNA: TGTGCCAGCACTCACCTTTTGGGCAGGGCAAATGAGCAGTTCTTC; CDR3 protein: CASTHLLGRANEQFF
clone size: .; J gene: TRBJ2-3; D gene: TRBD2; V gene: TRBV4-2; CDR3 DNA: TGTGCCAGCAGCCAAGAAGGCGCGGGGGGCACAGATACGCAGTATTTT; CDR3 protein: CASSQEGAGGTDTQYF
clone size: .; J gene: TRBJ2-6; D gene: .; V gene: TRBV28; CDR3 DNA: TGTGCCAGCAGTTTCGGGTTCTCTGGGGCCAACGTCCTGACTTTC; CDR3 protein: CASSFGFSGANVLTF
clone size: few; J gene: TRBJ1-1; D gene: TRBD1; V gene: TRBV6-2/TRBV6-3; CDR3 DNA: TGTGCCAGCCGGGACAGGGCATATACTGAAGCTTTCTTT; CDR3 protein: CASRDRAYTEAFF
clone size: .; J gene: TRBJ2-3; D gene: TRBD1; V gene: TRBV28; CDR3 DNA: TGTGCCAGCAGTTCCCCGGACAGGCCCATCGGGCCGGATACGCAGTATTTT; CDR3 protein: CASSSPDRPIGPDTQYF
clone size: many; J gene: TRBJ2-1; D gene: .; V gene: TRBV4-3; CDR3 DNA: TGCGCCAGCAGCCTCGGACTATACAATGAGCAGTTCTTC; CDR3 protein: CASSLGLYNEQFF
clone size: .; J gene: TRBJ2-7; D gene: .; V gene: TRBV29-1; CDR3 DNA: TGCAGCGTCTCGACAGGTACGGGATACGAGCAGTACTTC; CDR3 protein: CSVSTGTGYEQYF
clone size: many; J gene: TRBJ2-7; D gene: .; V gene: TRBV27; CDR3 DNA: TGTGCCAGCAGTTCCTATACAGGTTCCTACGAGCAGTACTTC; CDR3 protein: CASSSYTGSYEQYF
clone size: many; J gene: TRBJ1-1; D gene: .; V gene: TRBV20-1; CDR3 DNA: TGCAGTGCTAGAGCCGGATACTACAGGGACGATGGGTTAAACACTGAAGCTTTCTTT; CDR3 protein: CSARAGYYRDDGLNTEAFF
clone size: .; J gene: TRBJ2-3; D gene: .; V gene: TRBV5-5; CDR3 DNA: TGTGCCAGCAGCTTGGAGCCAGGCTTCACAGATACGCAGTATTTT; CDR3 protein: CASSLEPGFTDTQYF
clone size: few; J gene: TRBJ2-2; D gene: .; V gene: TRBV9; CDR3 DNA: TGTGCCAGCAGCGATTATCGGGGGTCCGGCACCGGGGAGCTGTTTTTT; CDR3 protein: CASSDYRGSGTGELFF
clone size: many; J gene: TRBJ1-1; D gene: .; V gene: TRBV29-1; CDR3 DNA: TGCAGCGTTGTAGGGGGGACGGAAGCTTTCTTT; CDR3 protein: CSVVGGTEAFF
clone size: many; J gene: TRBJ1-4; D gene: .; V gene: TRBV5-6; CDR3 DNA: TGTGCCAGCAGCTTGGGGTATAATGAAAAACTGTTTTTT; CDR3 protein: CASSLGYNEKLFF
clone size: few; J gene: TRBJ1-1; D gene: .; V gene: TRBV7-6; CDR3 DNA: TGTGCCAGCAGCTTCGCTGGGGGGGACACTGAAGCTTTCTTT; CDR3 protein: CASSFAGGDTEAFF
clone size: few; J gene: TRBJ1-2; D gene: .; V gene: TRBV28; CDR3 DNA: TGTGCCAGCAGTGCATCTGGGCGACCCCTCTATGGCTACACCTTC; CDR3 protein: CASSASGRPLYGYTF
clone size: .; J gene: TRBJ1-2; D gene: .; V gene: TRBV20-1; CDR3 DNA: TGCAGTGCTGCTGGGGGGTACTTC; CDR3 protein: CSAAGGYF
clone size: few; J gene: TRBJ1-1; D gene: .; V gene: TRBV19; CDR3 DNA: TGTGCCAGTAGTATAGCTGGGTTGAACACTGAAGCTTTCTTT; CDR3 protein: CASSIAGLNTEAFF
clone size: many; J gene: TRBJ2-5; D gene: .; V gene: TRBV14; CDR3 DNA: TGTGCCAGCAGCCAAGATCGGGGGTACCAAGAGACCCAGTACTTC; CDR3 protein: CASSQDRGYQETQYF
clone size: many; J gene: TRBJ2-1; D gene: TRBD2; V gene: TRBV6-2/TRBV6-3; CDR3 DNA: TGTGCCAGCATCTCGATGACGGGGACTAGCGGGGAGTCGGATGAGCAGTTCTTC; CDR3 protein: CASISMTGTSGESDEQFF
clone size: .; J gene: TRBJ2-1; D gene: .; V gene: TRBV11-1; CDR3 DNA: TGTGCCAGCAGCACCCGACAGCTCAATGAGCAGTTCTTC; CDR3 protein: CASSTRQLNEQFF
clone size: many; J gene: TRBJ2-2; D gene: TRBD2; V gene: TRBV11-2; CDR3 DNA: TGTGCCAGCACCCAGCGGGGGGAAAACACCGGGGAGCTGTTTTTT; CDR3 protein: CASTQRGENTGELFF
clone size: .; J gene: TRBJ2-5; D gene: .; V gene: TRBV6-2/TRBV6-3; CDR3 DNA: TGTGCCAGCAAGGGCCCCGTGACCCAGTACTTC; CDR3 protein: CASKGPVTQYF
clone size: .; J gene: TRBJ1-4; D gene: .; V gene: TRBV18; CDR3 DNA: TGTGCCAGCTCACCACGTAACAGCCTGAATGAAAAACTGTTTTTT; CDR3 protein: CASSPRNSLNEKLFF
clone size: many; J gene: TRBJ2-7; D gene: .; V gene: TRBV20-1; CDR3 DNA: TGCAGTGCTAGAGATTCGGTGGGGCGGGACCCCTTC; CDR3 protein: CSARDSVGRDPF
clone size: few; J gene: TRBJ2-1; D gene: .; V gene: TRBV29-1; CDR3 DNA: TGCAGCGCCGCCCCGACTGGGGTGGTTCGGGATGAGCAGTTCTTC; CDR3 protein: CSAAPTGVVRDEQFF
clone size: many; J gene: TRBJ2-3; D gene: .; V gene: TRBV9; CDR3 DNA: TGTGCCAGCAGCGTAGCCCCGGACACAGATACGCAGTATTTT; CDR3 protein: CASSVAPDTDTQYF
clone size: .; J gene: TRBJ2-1; D gene: TRBD2; V gene: TRBV11-2; CDR3 DNA: TGTGCCAGCAGCGATAGTGAACTAGCGGGGCGCAATGAGCAGTTCTTC; CDR3 protein: CASSDSELAGRNEQFF
clone size: .; J gene: TRBJ2-3; D gene: TRBD1; V gene: TRBV28; CDR3 DNA: TGTGCCACTTCCCTAGGGGACAGGGGCACAGATACGCAGTATTTT; CDR3 protein: CATSLGDRGTDTQYF
clone size: many; J gene: TRBJ2-5; D gene: TRBD2; V gene: TRBV29-1; CDR3 DNA: TGCAGCGTTTCAACTAGCGGGGGGCGGGAGACCCAGTACTTC; CDR3 protein: CSVSTSGGRETQYF
clone size: few; J gene: TRBJ2-7; D gene: .; V gene: TRBV6-1; CDR3 DNA: TGTGCCAGCAGTCCTCGGGACGGCCCCTACGAGCAGTACTTC; CDR3 protein: CASSPRDGPYEQYF
clone size: .; J gene: TRBJ2-3; D gene: TRBD1; V gene: TRBV6-6; CDR3 DNA: TGTGCCAGCAGTGCAACGGACAGGGGGACAGATACGCAGTATTTT; CDR3 protein: CASSATDRGTDTQYF
clone size: .; J gene: TRBJ2-3; D gene: TRBD1; V gene: TRBV9; CDR3 DNA: TGTGCCAGCAGCATACAGGGGGCGGGCACAGATACGCAGTATTTT; CDR3 protein: CASSIQGAGTDTQYF
clone size: once; J gene: TRBJ2-1; D gene: .; V gene: TRBV5-4; CDR3 DNA: TGTGCCAGCAGCGCCAGCGGCCTCTACAATGAGCAGTTCTTC; CDR3 protein: CASSASGLYNEQFF
clone size: few; J gene: TRBJ1-6; D gene: .; V gene: TRBV18; CDR3 DNA: TGTGCCAGCTCGATGGAGCGGGGAGAGAATTCACCCCTCCACTTT; CDR3 protein: CASSMERGENSPLHF